The clone carrying this T cell receptor (beta chain) was detected ten times or more. Its target is not known. The data were taken from a study of T cells after yellow fever vaccination. The ends were cut back, 0 bases at V and 8 bases at J, with 11 bases in the middle. CDR1 is SGHRS and CDR2 is YFSETQ in the germline V gene. The CDR3 consists of 13 residues. General observations from the study: Boosting was followed by the reappearance of most primary-vaccination clones (just under 97% CD4, 85% to 90% CD8).

5'RACE template switching generated TCR cDNA, adding a universal primer site and UMIs. TCRdb reprocessed the 5' RACE reads via MiXCR and lists one record per CDR3 protein. The repertoire holds some 100,000 distinct CDR3 sequences, with 7.2% as singletons. Sequenced here: CD4+ T cells sorted from PBMCs, sampled roughly seven weeks after the first yellow fever vaccination. The clonotype comes from a man younger than 35 who received the YFV17D yellow fever vaccine. The V gene is TRBV5-1, the J gene TRBJ1-2, with D possibly matching TRBD1 (5 bases). CDR3 sequence reads: CASSLAGLKGYTF. The CDR3 region has the DNA TGCGCCAGCAGCTTGGCAGGGCTTAAGGGCTACACCTTC.